This T cell receptor beta chain was recovered during a study of blood T cells in healthy people across ages. Findings of the study overall: Considered underestimates were the diversity estimates obtained from one million T cells. Per million T cells, TCR beta diversity dropped about linearly as age rose.

Per sample, at least 6 micrograms of total RNA were extracted. The use of a sample-barcoded 5' primer and a J-beta primer mix characterized a second PCR of roughly 6 to 12 cycles. In TCRdb, the 5' RACE reads were re-called with MiXCR into one record per CDR3 protein. The profile shows hundreds of thousands of distinct CDR3 sequences, more than 40% of them singletons. As concerns this clonotype: As yet, its antigen is unknown.

Germline assignment: CDR1 MNHEY and CDR2 SVGAGI. The CDR3 totals 14 residues. V shed 6 bases and J shed 0 bases, with 12 bases lying between them. Sequencing was done on a sample of blood. This TCR was sampled from a woman between 55 and 75 years old in good health. The genes are TRBV6-5 and TRBJ2-7; TRBD1 is a possible D gene (6 bases). The CDR3 loop reads CASSTGQFSYEQYF. DNA for the CDR3: TGTGCCAGCAGCACCGGACAGTTCTCCTACGAGCAGTACTTC.